Below are 22 T cell receptor beta chains sequenced from a single sample in a study of identical twins (dated by TCRdb to 2016 to 2018). The library came from 5' RACE. This sample was sequenced with an Illumina HiSeq 2000. The public reads were run again by TCRdb, first through fastp at Q25 and then through MiXCR, and only productive beta chains were kept. Records with the same CDR3 protein are collapsed into one entry carrying the most frequent genes and DNA. The sample yields a few hundred thousand distinct CDR3 sequences; about 9% were counted once. The top ten clonotypes cover about 9.1% of the sample. The sequencing sample was made of naive T cells sorted from blood. The cell subset or site label on this specimen signifies: cells isolated with a human naive T-cell isolation kit. These receptors came from a woman between 50 and 59 years old in good health.

This clonotype was found a few times. The chain has TRBV5-1 and TRBJ1-1; D gene uncertain. Trimming shortened V by 0 bases and J by 6 bases, and 9 bases separated the two germline ends. CDR1 and CDR2 from the germline V gene are SGHRS and YFSETQ. The CDR3 covers 13 residues. CDR3 sequence reads: CASSLGGESEAFF. CDR3 coding DNA: TGCGCCAGCAGCTTGGGGGGTGAATCTGAAGCTTTCTTT.

Only a few counts were recorded for this clonotype. The rearrangement links TRBV2 to TRBJ1-4; 8 nucleotides line up with TRBD1. Germline V CDR1 and CDR2: SNHLY, FYNNEI. The CDR3 is 11 amino acids. J gave up 14 bases and V 6 bases, and 5 bases lay outside the gene matches. In DNA, the CDR3 is TGTGCCAGCAGAGAGGGACAGGTTCTGTTTTTT. Translation gives CASREGQVLFF.

CDR3 DNA: TGTGCCAGCAGTTACTCGAAACGAGTAGATGGCTACACCTTC. Translating gives CASSYSKRVDGYTF. The chain carries TRBV6-2 or TRBV6-3 and TRBJ1-2; no clear D. The ends were cut back, 0 bases at V and 6 bases at J, with 11 bases in the middle. In germline, CDR1 is MNHEY, CDR2 SVGEGT. This CDR3 comprises 14 residues.

This clonotype came up a few times. The chain joins TRBV20-1 to TRBJ2-3; D might be TRBD2 (6 bases). This CDR3 contains 16 residues. Germline V gene lookup returns CDR1 DFQATT and CDR2 SNEGSKA (reference sequence). V lost 0 bases, J lost 2 bases, and 15 bases lay in between. CDR3 amino acids: CSARDGGLGDTDTQYF. Written as DNA, the CDR3 is TGCAGTGCTAGAGATGGGGGACTGGGAGACACAGATACGCAGTATTTT.

This clonotype was observed a handful of times. The rearrangement uses TRBV5-1 and TRBJ2-1, with D perhaps matching TRBD1 or TRBD2 (6 bases each). V shed 4 bases and J shed 9 bases, with 20 bases lying between them. This CDR3 spans 15 amino acids. Germline lookup yields CDR1 SGHRS and CDR2 YFSETQ. CDR3 DNA sequence: TGCGCCAGCAGCCGGGGAGATGGGGGGCCGGCTGAGCAGTTCTTC. The encoded protein is CASSRGDGGPAEQFF.

This clonotype has only a few counts. This sequence joins TRBV6-5 and TRBJ2-3, with a weak D call TRBD2 (6 bases). The V end was cut by 6 bases, the J end by 0 bases, with 10 bases between. CDR3 length: 14 amino acids. Germline loops: CDR1 MNHEY, CDR2 SVGAGI. CDR3 sequence reads: CASRPGTSTDTQYF. The CDR3 nucleotides are TGTGCCAGCAGGCCCGGGACTAGCACAGATACGCAGTATTTT.

In its sample, this clonotype was seen many times. The rearrangement links TRBV5-1 to TRBJ2-3; tentative D call: TRBD2 (5 bases). The CDR3 totals 15 residues. Trimming removed 4 bases at V and 5 bases at J, with 17 bases between. The V gene's germline CDR1 is SGHRS and CDR2 YFSETQ. In nucleotides, the CDR3 is TGCGCCAGCAGCCCGGAGGATCCCGGGAAAGATACGCAGTATTTT. The encoded protein is CASSPEDPGKDTQYF.

This clonotype was picked up a small number of times. V usage is TRBV24-1 and J usage is TRBJ1-1; D gene unclear. The germline CDR1 and CDR2 sequences are KGHDR and SFDVKD. V lost 4 bases, J lost 5 bases, and 10 bases lay in between. This CDR3 comprises 13 residues. In DNA form, the CDR3 reads TGTGCCACCAGTGACCCCCGGGGAACTGAAGCTTTCTTT. This codes for CATSDPRGTEAFF.

This clonotype was seen only a few times. The chain couples TRBV6-1 to TRBJ2-7; D might be TRBD2 (6 bases). The CDR3 loop spans 11 amino acids. Per germline, CDR1 MNHNS and CDR2 SASEGT. Trimming shortened V by 1 base and J by 11 bases, and 9 bases separated the two germline ends. CDR3 sequence: CASSEGGVEYV. In DNA form, the CDR3 reads TGTGCCAGCAGTGAAGGCGGGGTGGAGTACGTC.

The genes are TRBV5-5 and TRBJ2-7; 9 bases align to TRBD1. J gave up 6 bases and V 4 bases, and 14 bases lay outside the gene matches. Germline CDR1 is SGHKS and CDR2 is YYEKEE (reference sequence). This CDR3 has 16 residues. CDR3 coding DNA: TGTGCCAGCAGCACCGGGACAGGGTTTTCTCGTCGCGAGCAGTACTTC. Translating it yields CASSTGTGFSRREQYF.

This clonotype was counted at least ten times. This chain links TRBV20-1 with TRBJ2-1; no firm D call. Per germline, CDR1 DFQATT and CDR2 SNEGSKA (reference sequence). This CDR3 comprises 12 residues. CDR3 amino acids: CTIPGAYNEQFF. In DNA, the CDR3 is TGCACCATTCCGGGTGCCTACAATGAGCAGTTCTTC.

Remarks on this clonotype: The junction differs from germline at one of its ends, possibly a read error. The chain joins TRBV20-1 to TRBJ1-4, with TRBD1 matching 7 bases. The CDR3 length is 13 residues. Germline assignment: CDR1 DFQATT and CDR2 SNEGSKA (reference sequence). CDR3 in amino acids: CSASQGGSEQLFF. In DNA, the CDR3 is TGCAGTGCCTCGCAGGGGGGCTCTGAACAACTGTTTTTT.

The chain is built from TRBV12-3 or TRBV12-4 and TRBJ2-1; 7 positions match TRBD2. J lost 0 bases, V lost 2 bases, and 4 bases had no gene match. The CDR3 sequence is 16 residues long. CDR3 residues: CASSLKRDFSYNEQFF. Written as DNA, the CDR3 is TGTGCCAGCAGTTTAAAGCGGGATTTCTCCTACAATGAGCAGTTCTTC.

The rearrangement uses TRBV25-1 and TRBJ2-3; D might be TRBD2 (6 bases). Germline CDR1 reads MGHDK; CDR2 reads SYGVNS. The V end was cut by 3 bases, the J end by 6 bases, with 19 bases between. The CDR3 sequence is 16 residues long. The CDR3 DNA reads as TGTGCCAGCAGTGATGGTCTACGGGCGGGGCCGGATACGCAGTATTTT. Amino acid sequence: CASSDGLRAGPDTQYF.

This clonotype was recorded a few times. The chain employs TRBV14 and TRBJ2-1, with 8 bases aligning to TRBD1. Germline V lookup: CDR1 SGHDN, CDR2 FVKESK. This CDR3 has 15 amino acids. The V segment lost 4 bases and the J segment 4 bases; nucleotides outside the gene matches: 6. The CDR3 DNA follows: TGTGCCAGCAGCCGTACAGGGGGTGCTTACAATGAGCAGTTCTTC. Translation gives CASSRTGGAYNEQFF.

This sequence joins TRBV5-1 and TRBJ2-5, with 13 nucleotides matching TRBD2. Unmatched junction bases numbered 6, after V lost 3 bases and J lost 4 bases. CDR1 and CDR2 (germline): SGHRS, YFSETQ. This CDR3 region has 16 residues. The CDR3 coding sequence is TGCGCCAGCAGCTACGGACTAGCGGGAGTGAGAGAGACCCAGTACTTC. Its protein is CASSYGLAGVRETQYF.

The rearrangement links TRBV3-1 to TRBJ2-3, with 9 bases fitting TRBD2. V shed 4 bases, J shed 6 bases, and the junction held 11 bases outside the gene matches. Germline CDR1 LGHDT, CDR2 YNNKEL (reference sequence). This CDR3 region has 16 residues. CDR3 loop: CASSRLAEENQDTQYF. The CDR3 bases are TGTGCCAGCAGCCGACTAGCGGAAGAAAATCAGGATACGCAGTATTTT.

This clonotype has at least ten counts. The CDR3 DNA follows: TGCGCCAGCAGCGAGGCCACTAGAATTGGGGAGCTGTTTTTT. As protein: CASSEATRIGELFF. The V and J genes are TRBV5-1 and TRBJ2-2; tentative D call: TRBD2 (5 bases). The CDR3 is made up of 14 amino acids. Trimming left V 4 bases short and J 8 bases short, with 15 bases between. Germline values: CDR1 SGHRS, CDR2 YFSETQ.

A single count supports this clonotype. A much larger clone differs by one base, so this may be a read error. The J gene is TRBJ2-1, the V gene TRBV9; 9 nucleotides match TRBD2. CDR1 and CDR2 from the germline V gene are SGDLS and YYNGEE. Unmatched junction bases numbered 5, after V lost 2 bases and J lost 8 bases. This CDR3 is built from 14 residues. CDR3 nucleotides: TGTGCCAGCAGCGTTAGCGGGAGTATCTATGAGCAGTTCTTC. Protein: CASSVSGSIYEQFF.

This rearrangement joins TRBV11-3 to TRBJ2-1, with 8 nucleotides matching TRBD1. The germline V gene has CDR1 SGHNT and CDR2 YENEEA. V gave up 2 bases and J gave up 7 bases; unmatched junction bases: 1. The CDR3 is made up of 13 amino acids. CDR3 sequence (DNA): TGTGCCAGCAGCTTAAACAGGGGGAATGAGCAGTTCTTC. This gives the protein CASSLNRGNEQFF.

The chain employs TRBV30 and TRBJ2-2; 8 bases are shared with TRBD2. V lost 3 bases, J lost 4 bases, and 4 bases stayed unmatched. Per germline, CDR1 GTSNPN and CDR2 SVGIG (reference sequence). This CDR3 has 14 residues. This chain's CDR3 is CAWRRLASTGELFF. For the CDR3, the DNA is TGTGCCTGGAGGCGACTAGCGTCCACCGGGGAGCTGTTTTTT.

Ten or more counts support this clonotype. V and J are TRBV10-3 and TRBJ2-2; tentative D call: TRBD2 (6 bases). The germline V gene has CDR1 ENHRY and CDR2 SYGVKD. The CDR3 has 15 residues. V was shortened by 9 bases and J by 5 bases, with 19 bases between the two germline ends. CDR3 in DNA: TGTGCCATGCGGGACTCTGCCATAGGAACCGGGGAGCTGTTTTTT. Protein product: CAMRDSAIGTGELFF.